This TCR beta chain was obtained from a study of cytomegalovirus exposure and HLA in healthy donors. Whole-study results and caveats: Later, an analysis found that TCR clusters from the first cohort tended to co-occur in the roughly 120 validation repertoires.

In this sample, this clone turned up once. The antigen is undetermined. The germline CDR1 and CDR2 sequences are SGHTA and FQGTGA. Trimming shortened V by 5 bases and J by 1 base, and 23 bases separated the two germline ends. This CDR3 spans 18 amino acids. The assay was immunoSEQ multiplex PCR, and TCRdb's table has in-frame clones only and misses some. The table includes fewer than 60,000 clones, around 93% detected once. The V and J genes are TRBV7-3 and TRBJ1-1; tentatively, D is TRBD1 (6 bases). What was sequenced was PBMCs. This clonotype was sampled from a woman aged 18-29 years in good health and CMV-seropositive. The CDR3 DNA reads TGTGCCAGCAGCCCTCACCACGGACAGCCCGAGGGGAACACTGAAGCTTTCTTT. This sequence encodes CASSPHHGQPEGNTEAFF.